The rows below give T cell receptor beta chains drawn from one sample of a study of cytomegalovirus exposure and HLA in healthy donors. Method: immunoSEQ multiplex PCR; TCRdb's copy keeps in-frame clones and lacks some. The table records around 220,000 clones, about 70% of them present only once. The sample consisted of PBMCs. The receptors come from a woman between 25 and 40 years old in good health and CMV-seronegative. CDR3s include the opening cysteine and the closing phenylalanine or tryptophan. The order of the fields is J gene, D gene, V gene, clone size, CDR3 DNA, CDR3 protein. A D gene is named only where the DNA matches it firmly. The size of a clone is reported for some rows only, either as once, few or many, or as a class for expanded clones.

>TRBJ2-7|TRBD1|TRBV10-3|few
TGTGCCATCAGTGAAGGGGGCGGCCCCTACGAGCAGTACTTC
CAISEGGGPYEQYF
>TRBJ2-2|TRBD2|TRBV9|-
TGTGCCAGCAGCTCGACGCGGACTAGCGGGGTTCTCTCGAACACCGGGGAGCTGTTTTTT
CASSSTRTSGVLSNTGELFF
>TRBJ1-1|-|TRBV5-4|-
TGTGCCAGCAGAAAGCAGGGCATGAACACTGAAGCTTTCTTT
CASRKQGMNTEAFF
>TRBJ1-2|TRBD1|TRBV7-9|-
TGTGCCAGCAGCTCTAGTCCCGGGACAGGGTCCTATGGCTACACCTTC
CASSSSPGTGSYGYTF
>TRBJ1-5|-|TRBV6-6|-
TGTGCCAGCCAAAACTACCGGGGACAACCCCAGCCCCAGCATTTT
CASQNYRGQPQPQHF
>TRBJ2-1|TRBD1|TRBV7-6|-
TGTGCCAGCAGCTTATTAGGGACAGGGAGGGTTGAGCAGTTCTTC
CASSLLGTGRVEQFF
>TRBJ1-5|TRBD1|TRBV19|few
TGTGCCAGTAGTCGACAGGGGGCCGGGCGGGATAGCAATCAGCCCCAGCATTTT
CASSRQGAGRDSNQPQHF
>TRBJ1-6|TRBD1|TRBV2|many
TGTGCCAGCAGTGATTTAGGACAGGTCGAGAATTCACCCCTCCACTTT
CASSDLGQVENSPLHF
>TRBJ2-1|-|TRBV4-1|-
TGCGCCAGCAGCCCGACCCGGACTGAAAACAATGAGCAGTTCTTC
CASSPTRTENNEQFF
>TRBJ1-4|-|TRBV6-5|-
TGTGCCAGCAGTACATGGCCAAAACTGTTTTTT
CASSTWPKLFF
>TRBJ2-1|TRBD2|TRBV7-9|-
TGTGCCAGCAGCCCCCGGGCTAGCGGGAGCCAGAGAGGTGAGCAGTTCTTC
CASSPRASGSQRGEQFF
>TRBJ1-2|-|TRBV7-9|once
TGTGCCAGCAGCTTAGAGGTAGCGGGGCAAGGCTACACCTTC
CASSLEVAGQGYTF
>TRBJ1-1|-|TRBV21-1|few
TGTGCCAGCAGCAAAGCGCTCCGGGAGTTGAACACTGAAGCTTTCTTT
CASSKALRELNTEAFF
>TRBJ2-3|TRBD2|TRBV11-1|-
TGTGCCAGCAGCTTGGGGAGGGACACAGATACGCAGTATTTT
CASSLGRDTDTQYF